This note documents a single TCR beta chain sequence. This clonotype was recorded at least ten times. The target of this receptor is not known. Base qualities are not recorded, but no much larger clone differs from it by a single base. The sample originates from a study of spatial heterogeneity in lung cancer (dated by TCRdb to the late 2010s). Some background on the complete study: Beta-chain transcripts were consistently detected in greater numbers than alpha-chain transcripts, which likely reflects a higher abundance of beta-chain transcripts. In the raw uncorrected reads, each unique combination of TCR and UMI appeared on average more than ten times. Both alpha and beta chains were TCR-sequenced in samples taken at surgery, namely 220 tumor regions, 62 to 70 matched nontumor lung samples and 50 to 60 PBMC samples. Nonsynonymous mutation counts, determined by whole-exome sequencing of tumor tissue, were related to TCR repertoire features. TCR alpha and beta repertoires were quantitatively compared across multiple tumor regions, matched nontumor lung and blood in non-small cell lung cancer.

General findings and caveats noted by the study authors: Confirming at a functional level the hypothesis that regional TCRs recognize regional mutations was considered to require additional single-cell paired TCR alpha and beta sequencing. Ubiquitous expanded tumor TCRs were found in blood more often at tumor resection than at routine follow-up.

Read against the paper, the sample's time point label means: sample taken at primary tumor resection. For TCR sequencing, whole RNA was extracted from tumor and nontumor lung tissue, or from cryopreserved PBMC samples, and no cell sorting was done. Samples were obtained from approximately 77 patients with early-stage, untreated non-small cell lung cancer from the lung TRACERx cohort. Patients were selected for TCR sequencing only if sufficient RNA was available from at least two tumor regions. Library preparation was by 5' RACE. Sequencing took place on a NextSeq 500. In the TCR library protocol, a unique molecular identifier was attached to each TCR cDNA molecule so that PCR and sequencing errors could be corrected. On the study's bioinformatics: TCR identification, UMI-based error correction and CDR3 extraction were performed with Decombinator tools. TCRs above a frequency of 2 per 1,000, corresponding to the top 1% of the tumor frequency distribution, were defined as expanded. Renyi diversity was calculated using the R vegan package after each repertoire was subsampled 100 times to 5,000 TCRs. To build CDR3 similarity networks, amino acid triplet string-kernel similarity was used, and CDR3s were connected when their pairwise similarity was above 0.82. TCRdb trimmed the raw reads at Q25, called clones with MiXCR and kept productive beta chains. Rows are unified per CDR3 protein, each entry keeping the most common DNA and genes. None of the V and J calls come from the authors' own analysis; TCRdb made them. This sample lists 45,000 to 55,000 distinct CDR3 sequences; roughly 5% were detected once. Of the sample, 11% is held by the ten largest clones.

The cysteine opens and the phenylalanine closes a CDR3 of 14 amino acids. Of all the DNA, just the CDR3 is kept, 42 bases in frame from base 1. From the germline V gene, CDR1 is LGHNA and CDR2 is YSLEER. The V and J ends are trimmed by 0 bases and 8 bases, leaving 12 bases between them. This receptor was taken from a male donor with early-stage non-small cell lung cancer. The sequenced sample was PBMCs, obtained at surgery. The chain was built from TRBV4-3 and TRBJ2-3; the D gene is possibly TRBD1, with 5 bases matching. The DNA reads TGCGCCAGCAGCCAAGAACCGGCGCAGGGTACGCAGTATTTT. Its product reads: CASSQEPAQGTQYF.